A single sample is the source of the 17 T cell receptor beta chains below, sequenced in a study of Ad26.COV2.S vaccination and SARS-CoV-2 variants. Clones were sequenced by immunoSEQ multiplex PCR, and TCRdb holds only the in-frame ones, with some missing. The table includes 410,000 or so clones, about 90% detected once. Treatment reported: 15 to 20 received Ad26.COV2.S at low or high dose, single or two shots; several received placebo; per-sample allocation not given. Sample collection was performed on day 63 after the first vaccine or placebo injection. The source material was peripheral blood, sampled in a trial of Ad26.COV2.S vaccine versus placebo. These receptors came from a person aged 18-65 years who received the Ad26.COV2.S COVID-19 vaccine or a placebo.

V and J are TRBV10-2 and TRBJ1-5; TRBD1 agrees at 7 bases. CDR1 WSHSY and CDR2 SAAADI come from the germline V gene. The J segment lost 8 bases and the V segment lost 0 bases, leaving 7 bases of the junction unmatched. The length of the CDR3 is 15 residues. The CDR3 here is CASSESKQGPKPQHF. The CDR3 coding sequence is TGCGCCAGCAGTGAGTCGAAACAGGGGCCTAAGCCCCAGCATTTT.

The J gene is TRBJ1-5, the V gene TRBV7-2, with D perhaps TRBD1 (5 bases). The CDR3 runs 13 residues. Germline V gene lookup returns CDR1 SGHTA and CDR2 FQGNSA. V was pared by 3 bases and J by 6 bases, with 9 bases between. CDR3 loop: CASSLERGQPQHF. The CDR3 bases are TGTGCCAGCAGCTTGGAGAGGGGTCAGCCCCAGCATTTT. The entire variable domain, with the rest obtained from reference TRBV7-2 and TRBJ1-5, is as follows: GAGVSQSPSNKVTEKGKDVELRCDPISGHTALYWYRQSLGQGLEFLIYFQGNSAPDKSGLPSDRFSAERTGGSVSTLTIQRTQQEDSAVYLCASSLERGQPQHFGDGTRLSIL.

The CDR3 loop is CASSLVPLAGVRDTQYF. DNA for the CDR3: TGTGCCAGCAGCTTAGTGCCACTAGCGGGGGTGAGGGATACGCAGTATTTT. The chain recombines TRBV7-8 with TRBJ2-3; 11 nucleotides agree with TRBD2. The germline V gene encodes CDR1 SGHVS and CDR2 FQNEAQ. V lost 1 base, J lost 6 bases, and 9 bases stayed unmatched. The CDR3 is made up of 17 amino acids. The full variable domain, its missing parts supplied by reference TRBV7-8 and TRBJ2-3, is GAGVSQSPRYKVAKRGQDVALRCDPISGHVSLFWYQQALGQGPEFLTYFQNEAQLDKSGLPSDRFFAERPEGSVSTLKIQRTQQEDSAVYLCASSLVPLAGVRDTQYFGPGTRLTVL.

The chain links TRBV12-3 or TRBV12-4 to TRBJ1-4; TRBD1 might be the D (6 bases). Trimming stripped 8 bases from V and 7 bases from J, with 11 bases between. The CDR3 spans 12 residues. Here the CDR3 DNA reads TGTGCCAGCCGGACAGCCTCTGAAAAACTGTTTTTT. Translated: CASRTASEKLFF.

This clone occurred once. The chain carries TRBV4-3 and TRBJ2-3; D is possibly TRBD2 (5 bases). V dropped 0 bases and J dropped 1 base, with 11 bases sitting between them. The CDR3 extends over 16 amino acids. Per the germline V gene, CDR1 is LGHNA and CDR2 is YSLEER. CDR3 in DNA: TGCGCCAGCAGCCAAGAGCCGGGGTTCGGCACAGATACGCAGTATTTT. As protein: CASSQEPGFGTDTQYF.

The rearrangement joins TRBV6-4 to TRBJ1-4, with unresolved D. Germline CDR1 is MRHNA and CDR2 is SNTAGT. The germline V and J ends were trimmed by 3 bases and 7 bases, with 15 bases remaining between them. The CDR3 loop spans 15 amino acids. The DNA of the CDR3 is TGTGCCAGCAGTGATGCTAACCGATTTTGTGAAAAACTGTTTTTT. This encodes CASSDANRFCEKLFF.

The gene calls are TRBV12-3 or TRBV12-4 and TRBJ1-1, with D perhaps TRBD1 (5 bases). V lost 1 base, J lost 8 bases, and 8 bases lay in between. The CDR3 sequence is 12 residues long. The CDR3 protein is CASSLGGPEAFF. As DNA, the CDR3 is TGTGCCAGCAGTTTAGGGGGACCGGAAGCTTTCTTT.

V and J are TRBV5-6 and TRBJ2-5, with 12 bases fitting TRBD1. Germline V gene lookup returns CDR1 SGHDT and CDR2 YYEEEE. The CDR3 is made up of 16 amino acids. The V gene end was trimmed by 5 bases and the J gene end by 4 bases; junction bases not matched to a gene: 9. CDR3 amino acids: CASRPGQGAWGETQYF. For the CDR3, the DNA is TGTGCCAGCAGGCCGGGACAGGGGGCTTGGGGAGAGACCCAGTACTTC.

The V gene is TRBV19, the J gene TRBJ1-5, with TRBD1 as a possible D gene (5 bases). The V end lost 2 bases, the J end lost 2 bases, and 13 bases lay between the germline ends. CDR1 is LNHDA, CDR2 SQIVND, per germline (reference sequence). This CDR3 region has 16 residues. Written as DNA, the CDR3 is TGTGCCAGTAGTATAAACAAGGGGAGGGGCAATCAGCCCCAGCATTTT. Translation gives CASSINKGRGNQPQHF.

The chain carries TRBV7-9 and TRBJ2-7, with D maybe TRBD1 (6 bases). Trimming stripped 3 bases from V and 5 bases from J, with 11 bases between. Germline CDR1 reads SEHNR; CDR2 reads FQNEAQ (reference sequence). This CDR3 is built from 13 residues. This CDR3 is CASSFSQGNEQYF. The CDR3 region has the DNA TGTGCCAGCAGCTTCTCACAGGGTAACGAGCAGTACTTC.

V usage is TRBV15 and J usage is TRBJ2-7; D possibly corresponds to TRBD1 (6 bases). This CDR3 is built from 14 residues. V lost 3 bases and J lost 4, with 13 bases in between. Germline CDR1 and CDR2: LNHNV and YYDKDF (reference sequence). Here the CDR3 reads CATSRPGQTYEQYF. Here the CDR3 DNA reads TGTGCCACCAGCAGGCCGGGACAAACTTACGAGCAGTACTTC.

This chain links TRBV10-2 with TRBJ1-2, with 8 bases that match TRBD1. Germline lookup yields CDR1 WSHSY and CDR2 SAAADI. This CDR3 region has 15 residues. J gave up 6 bases and V 0 bases, and 6 bases lay outside the gene matches. The CDR3 sequence is CASSESRQGFDGYTF. In DNA form, the CDR3 reads TGCGCCAGCAGTGAGTCCCGACAGGGGTTCGATGGCTACACCTTC.

The CDR3 DNA reads as TGTGCCACCAGCAGAGATTCAAGCTACTACGAGCAGTACTTC. Its protein is CATSRDSSYYEQYF. The chain recombines TRBV15 with TRBJ2-7, with no clear D. Trimming shortened V by 0 bases and J by 3 bases, and 9 bases separated the two germline ends. The CDR3 sequence is 14 residues long. Germline CDR1 LNHNV, CDR2 YYDKDF (reference sequence).

The chain joins TRBV27 to TRBJ1-1; the D is unclear. Germline V CDR1 and CDR2: MNHEY, SMNVEV (reference sequence). The CDR3 consists of 14 residues. V was cut by 6 bases and J by 1 base, with 12 bases left in between. CDR3 residues: CASRTLQTNTEAFF. CDR3 DNA: TGTGCCAGCAGGACCTTACAGACGAACACTGAAGCTTTCTTT.

The chain joins TRBV2 to TRBJ2-3, with 9 bases fitting TRBD2. The CDR3 spans 17 residues. V dropped 6 bases and J dropped 7; count of bases not matched to a gene: 17. CDR1 SNHLY and CDR2 FYNNEI come from the germline V gene. The CDR3 protein is CASRGSSGTNPLHTQYF. In DNA, the CDR3 is TGTGCCAGCAGAGGCTCTAGCGGGACCAATCCACTCCATACGCAGTATTTT. Drawing the rest from reference TRBV2 and TRBJ2-3, the complete variable domain is EPEVTQTPSHQVTQMGQEVILRCVPISNHLYFYWYRQILGQKVEFLVSFYNNEISEKSEIFDDQFSVERPDGSNFTLKIRSTKLEDSAMYFCASRGSSGTNPLHTQYFGPGTRLTVL.

This clone was picked up one time. This sequence joins TRBV20-1 and TRBJ2-1; a possible D gene is TRBD2 (7 bases). Per germline, CDR1 DFQATT and CDR2 SNEGSKA (reference sequence). V dropped 3 bases and J dropped 0 bases, with 15 bases sitting between them. The length of the CDR3 is 16 residues. CDR3 protein: CSASGGAKSSYNEQFF. The CDR3 nucleotides are TGCAGTGCTAGTGGGGGGGCCAAAAGCTCCTACAATGAGCAGTTCTTC.

The rearrangement links TRBV2 to TRBJ1-1; D is uncertain. This CDR3 contains 12 residues. In germline, CDR1 is SNHLY, CDR2 FYNNEI. The V end was cut by 3 bases, the J end by 7 bases, with 9 bases between. The CDR3: CASSEQSFEAFF. In DNA, the CDR3 is TGTGCCAGCAGTGAGCAGAGTTTTGAAGCTTTCTTT.